This is a list of T cell receptor beta chains from one sample in a study of human T cells and chemical hapten exposure. TCRdb re-derived calls from the RACE reads in MiXCR, one entry per CDR3 protein. The sample contains around 130,000 distinct CDR3 sequences, approximately 10% of which appear only once. Sequenced material: whole blood. Receptors originate from a male donor in good health. Some clones in this sample may be carry-over from other donors' samples. Each CDR3 is given with its conserved first and last residue. The order of the fields is J gene, V gene, D gene, clone size, CDR3 DNA, CDR3 protein. The D gene is left open where the match is weak. Size is omitted from some rows. Given values are once, few, many or a class for expanded clones.

j_gene: TRBJ2-5
v_gene: TRBV29-1
d_gene: -
abundance: many
CDR3nt: TGCAGCGTTGAAGAGTTGACAGCCCAAGAGACCCAGTACTTC
CDR3aa: CSVEELTAQETQYF

j_gene: TRBJ2-2
v_gene: TRBV6-2/TRBV6-3
d_gene: -
abundance: -
CDR3nt: TGTGCCAGCAGTTTTGACGGGGAGCTGTTTTTT
CDR3aa: CASSFDGELFF

j_gene: TRBJ1-3
v_gene: TRBV7-8
d_gene: TRBD1
abundance: -
CDR3nt: TGTGCCAGCAGCTTAGTGGGCCAGGGGGCAGGAAACACCATATATTTT
CDR3aa: CASSLVGQGAGNTIYF

j_gene: TRBJ1-1
v_gene: TRBV6-2/TRBV6-3
d_gene: -
abundance: -
CDR3nt: TGTGCCAGCAGTTTGGCCAGCGAGGGACACGAAGCTTTCTTT
CDR3aa: CASSLASEGHEAFF

j_gene: TRBJ2-1
v_gene: TRBV20-1
d_gene: -
abundance: many
CDR3nt: TGCAGTGCTAGAGATCCAGGGGGGCGATCCTACAATGAGCAGTTCTTC
CDR3aa: CSARDPGGRSYNEQFF

j_gene: TRBJ1-5
v_gene: TRBV11-2
d_gene: -
abundance: few
CDR3nt: TGTGCCAGCAGCTTCAACGGTGAAAGCAATCAGCCCCAGCATTTT
CDR3aa: CASSFNGESNQPQHF

j_gene: TRBJ1-2
v_gene: TRBV9
d_gene: -
abundance: -
CDR3nt: TGTGCCAGCACCCCCTCGGGAGGGGGAAATGGTGGCTACACCTTC
CDR3aa: CASTPSGGGNGGYTF

j_gene: TRBJ2-1
v_gene: TRBV5-1
d_gene: TRBD2
abundance: many
CDR3nt: TGCGCCAGCAGCTCCCGGGGTAGCGGGAGCATTTTTGATGAGCAGTTCTTC
CDR3aa: CASSSRGSGSIFDEQFF

j_gene: TRBJ1-1
v_gene: TRBV7-9
d_gene: TRBD1
abundance: -
CDR3nt: TGTGCCAGCAGCGCCCAAGACAGGGGGCTAGGGGCTTTCTTT
CDR3aa: CASSAQDRGLGAFF

j_gene: TRBJ2-5
v_gene: TRBV7-2
d_gene: -
abundance: once
CDR3nt: TGTGCCAGCAGCTTAGAGAAGTCACGACGAGAGACCCAGTACTTC
CDR3aa: CASSLEKSRRETQYF

j_gene: TRBJ1-4
v_gene: TRBV10-3
d_gene: TRBD1
abundance: few
CDR3nt: TGTGCCATCAGTGATGAGGGGGCTTTTGGAAAACTGTTTTTT
CDR3aa: CAISDEGAFGKLFF

j_gene: TRBJ2-5
v_gene: TRBV9
d_gene: -
abundance: -
CDR3nt: TGTGCCAGCAGCGTAAGGCTAGCCGGGGAGACCCAGTACTTC
CDR3aa: CASSVRLAGETQYF

j_gene: TRBJ1-5
v_gene: TRBV29-1
d_gene: -
abundance: -
CDR3nt: TGCAGCGTTATGAAGGACGGAGATCAGCCCCAGCATTTT
CDR3aa: CSVMKDGDQPQHF

j_gene: TRBJ2-3
v_gene: TRBV20-1
d_gene: -
abundance: few
CDR3nt: TGCAGTGCTAGCGGGGGAGCAGATACGCAGTATTTT
CDR3aa: CSASGGADTQYF

j_gene: TRBJ2-7
v_gene: TRBV11-2
d_gene: -
abundance: -
CDR3nt: TGTGCCAGCAGCCCCGCGGGCGGTTCTTACGAGCAGTACTTC
CDR3aa: CASSPAGGSYEQYF

j_gene: TRBJ2-7
v_gene: TRBV27
d_gene: -
abundance: -
CDR3nt: TGTGCCAGCAGTTTCAGTCTAGTGAACGACGAGCAGTACTTC
CDR3aa: CASSFSLVNDEQYF

j_gene: TRBJ1-1
v_gene: TRBV5-1
d_gene: -
abundance: -
CDR3nt: TGCGCCAGCAGCCCAGACAGTGGGATGAACACTGAAGCTTTCTTT
CDR3aa: CASSPDSGMNTEAFF

j_gene: TRBJ1-3
v_gene: TRBV4-3
d_gene: -
abundance: few
CDR3nt: TGCGCCAGCAGCCAAGATCCCCAGGGCTCTGGAAACACCATATATTTT
CDR3aa: CASSQDPQGSGNTIYF

j_gene: TRBJ1-2
v_gene: TRBV7-2
d_gene: TRBD1
abundance: few
CDR3nt: TGTGCCAGCAGCTTAGGCCAACAGGGGCATGGCTACACCTTC
CDR3aa: CASSLGQQGHGYTF

j_gene: TRBJ2-7
v_gene: TRBV5-4
d_gene: -
abundance: -
CDR3nt: TGTGCCAGCAGCTTGAACAGGCGATTCTACGAGCAGTACTTC
CDR3aa: CASSLNRRFYEQYF

j_gene: TRBJ1-1
v_gene: TRBV4-3
d_gene: -
abundance: -
CDR3nt: TGCGCCAGCAGCCGGGCTCCCCACGGGAGGAACACTGAAGCTTTCTTT
CDR3aa: CASSRAPHGRNTEAFF

j_gene: TRBJ1-1
v_gene: TRBV27
d_gene: -
abundance: many
CDR3nt: TGTGCCAGCAGTCTCGAGGGGCGTAGGAACACTGAAGCTTTCTTT
CDR3aa: CASSLEGRRNTEAFF

j_gene: TRBJ2-2
v_gene: TRBV12-3/TRBV12-4
d_gene: TRBD2
abundance: -
CDR3nt: TGTGCCAGCAGTTTCGCTAGCGGGAGGAGCACCGGGGAGCTGTTTTTT
CDR3aa: CASSFASGRSTGELFF

j_gene: TRBJ2-5
v_gene: TRBV5-1
d_gene: TRBD1
abundance: few
CDR3nt: TGCGCCAGCAGCTTGGAGGGACAGCTCCAAGAGACCCAGTACTTC
CDR3aa: CASSLEGQLQETQYF

j_gene: TRBJ1-1
v_gene: TRBV2
d_gene: -
abundance: -
CDR3nt: TGTGCCAGCACGAGTACTGAAGCTTTCTTT
CDR3aa: CASTSTEAFF

j_gene: TRBJ2-7
v_gene: TRBV12-3/TRBV12-4
d_gene: TRBD2
abundance: -
CDR3nt: TGTGCCAGCAGTTGGACTAGTCTAAGCTCCTACGAGCAGTACTTC
CDR3aa: CASSWTSLSSYEQYF

j_gene: TRBJ2-7
v_gene: TRBV27
d_gene: TRBD1
abundance: many
CDR3nt: TGTGCCAGCAGTTTACCGGGACAGGGGTATCAGGAGCAGTACTTC
CDR3aa: CASSLPGQGYQEQYF

j_gene: TRBJ1-5
v_gene: TRBV5-6
d_gene: -
abundance: many
CDR3nt: TGTGCCAGCAGCTCCCGGGACAAGGGGGAAGGGGCCCAGCATTTT
CDR3aa: CASSSRDKGEGAQHF

j_gene: TRBJ1-5
v_gene: TRBV28
d_gene: -
abundance: -
CDR3nt: TGTGCCAGCACCTCCTGGGGGAGCAATCAGCCCCAGCATTTT
CDR3aa: CASTSWGSNQPQHF

j_gene: TRBJ2-1
v_gene: TRBV3-1
d_gene: -
abundance: -
CDR3nt: TGTGCCAGCAGCCAAGGAAGTTTACGTTTAAACAATGAGCAGTTCTTC
CDR3aa: CASSQGSLRLNNEQFF

j_gene: TRBJ2-7
v_gene: TRBV29-1
d_gene: -
abundance: many
CDR3nt: TGCAGCGTTCGGGCCGACGGCGAGCAGTACTTC
CDR3aa: CSVRADGEQYF

j_gene: TRBJ2-3
v_gene: TRBV4-3
d_gene: -
abundance: few
CDR3nt: TGCGCCAGCAGCCAAGACGGCGGGGGCATAGGAAATACGCAGTATTTT
CDR3aa: CASSQDGGGIGNTQYF

j_gene: TRBJ1-1
v_gene: TRBV4-3
d_gene: -
abundance: many
CDR3nt: TGCGCCAGCAGCCCCAATCCAGGGAGTAAGGAAGCTTTCTTT
CDR3aa: CASSPNPGSKEAFF

j_gene: TRBJ2-7
v_gene: TRBV7-9
d_gene: -
abundance: many
CDR3nt: TGTGCCAGCAGCTACCGGGACTTTAAGAGCTCCTACGAGCAGTACTTC
CDR3aa: CASSYRDFKSSYEQYF

j_gene: TRBJ1-1
v_gene: TRBV7-2
d_gene: -
abundance: few
CDR3nt: TGTGCCAGCAGCCCCATGGGGGGGGCCACTGAAGCTTTCTTT
CDR3aa: CASSPMGGATEAFF

j_gene: TRBJ2-3
v_gene: TRBV9
d_gene: -
abundance: -
CDR3nt: TGTGCCAGCAGCGTACTAGATAATACGCAGTATTTT
CDR3aa: CASSVLDNTQYF

j_gene: TRBJ1-1
v_gene: TRBV18
d_gene: -
abundance: few
CDR3nt: TGTGCCAGCTCACTCGGATTACATGGCGTGAACACTGAAGCTTTCTTT
CDR3aa: CASSLGLHGVNTEAFF

j_gene: TRBJ1-5
v_gene: TRBV20-1
d_gene: TRBD1
abundance: -
CDR3nt: TGCAGTGCTAGAGTCGCGGGACAGGGCGGTCAGCCCCAGCATTTT
CDR3aa: CSARVAGQGGQPQHF

j_gene: TRBJ2-1
v_gene: TRBV29-1
d_gene: TRBD2
abundance: many
CDR3nt: TGCAGCGTTACTAGCGGGAGCGAAGGGCCCATGAATGAGCAGTTCTTC
CDR3aa: CSVTSGSEGPMNEQFF

j_gene: TRBJ2-6
v_gene: TRBV7-2
d_gene: TRBD1
abundance: few
CDR3nt: TGTGCCAGCAGATCGGACAGGGGCCCCTCTGGGGCCAACGTCCTGACTTTC
CDR3aa: CASRSDRGPSGANVLTF

j_gene: TRBJ2-4
v_gene: TRBV14
d_gene: -
abundance: few
CDR3nt: TGTGCCAGCAGCCCGGACAGTCCCTGGGGCAAAAACATTCAGTACTTC
CDR3aa: CASSPDSPWGKNIQYF

j_gene: TRBJ2-1
v_gene: TRBV9
d_gene: TRBD2
abundance: few
CDR3nt: TGTGCCAGCAGCGTAGTAGGGACTAGCGGGGAGCAGTTCTTC
CDR3aa: CASSVVGTSGEQFF

j_gene: TRBJ2-4
v_gene: TRBV13
d_gene: TRBD1
abundance: many
CDR3nt: TGTGCCAGCAGTCTTAGAACCGGGACAGAAAACATTCAGTACTTC
CDR3aa: CASSLRTGTENIQYF

j_gene: TRBJ2-7
v_gene: TRBV5-1
d_gene: TRBD1
abundance: many
CDR3nt: TGCGCCAGCAGCTTGGAGGGACAGGAGTCCTACGAGCAGTACTTC
CDR3aa: CASSLEGQESYEQYF

j_gene: TRBJ2-1
v_gene: TRBV7-2
d_gene: TRBD2
abundance: few
CDR3nt: TGTGCCAGCAGCTTGGGGGGGGGGTGGTACAATGAGCAGTTCTTC
CDR3aa: CASSLGGGWYNEQFF

j_gene: TRBJ1-2
v_gene: TRBV18
d_gene: TRBD1
abundance: -
CDR3nt: TGTGCCAGCTCACTCGGACAGGGGGCGGCCTATGGCTACACCTTC
CDR3aa: CASSLGQGAAYGYTF

j_gene: TRBJ2-7
v_gene: TRBV11-1
d_gene: -
abundance: few
CDR3nt: TGTGCCAGCAGCTTAATCGGCGTCTCCTCCTACGAGCAGTACTTC
CDR3aa: CASSLIGVSSYEQYF

j_gene: TRBJ1-2
v_gene: TRBV6-1
d_gene: -
abundance: many
CDR3nt: TGTGCCAGCAGTGAAACGCGATTTTTAGGCTACACCTTC
CDR3aa: CASSETRFLGYTF

j_gene: TRBJ2-7
v_gene: TRBV19
d_gene: TRBD2
abundance: few
CDR3nt: TGTGCCAGTAGTGTTCTAGCGGGAGGGGCCTACGAGCAGTACTTC
CDR3aa: CASSVLAGGAYEQYF

j_gene: TRBJ2-6
v_gene: TRBV6-5
d_gene: TRBD1
abundance: many
CDR3nt: TGTGCCAGCATTCCTAGGGCCCCCGGGACAGGGGGTTATGGGGCCAACGTCCTGACTTTC
CDR3aa: CASIPRAPGTGGYGANVLTF

j_gene: TRBJ2-1
v_gene: TRBV18
d_gene: -
abundance: many
CDR3nt: TGTGCCAGCTCACCATCTCCGGAGAGTAACAATGAGCAGTTCTTC
CDR3aa: CASSPSPESNNEQFF

j_gene: TRBJ2-3
v_gene: TRBV6-5
d_gene: -
abundance: -
CDR3nt: TGTGCCAGCAGTTACTCTGGGCAGATTCCTAGCACAGATACGCAGTATTTT
CDR3aa: CASSYSGQIPSTDTQYF

j_gene: TRBJ2-3
v_gene: TRBV27
d_gene: TRBD1
abundance: many
CDR3nt: TGTGCCAGCAGTTTATTCAGTATGGGACAGGGCGTGGCGGATACGCAGTATTTT
CDR3aa: CASSLFSMGQGVADTQYF

j_gene: TRBJ1-1
v_gene: TRBV7-9
d_gene: TRBD1
abundance: few
CDR3nt: TGTGCCAGCAGCGGATCGACAGGGGGTGGTACTGAAGCTTTCTTT
CDR3aa: CASSGSTGGGTEAFF

j_gene: TRBJ1-2
v_gene: TRBV20-1
d_gene: -
abundance: many
CDR3nt: TGCAGTGCAACCCCTGACGGGGGCCCCCTTGGCTACACCTTC
CDR3aa: CSATPDGGPLGYTF

j_gene: TRBJ1-1
v_gene: TRBV4-3
d_gene: -
abundance: many
CDR3nt: TGCGCCAGCAGCCAAGGACAGTTGAACACTGAAGCTTTCTTT
CDR3aa: CASSQGQLNTEAFF

j_gene: TRBJ1-1
v_gene: TRBV7-9
d_gene: -
abundance: -
CDR3nt: TGTGCCAGCAGCTTAGGGTCGGACACTGAAGCTTTCTTT
CDR3aa: CASSLGSDTEAFF

j_gene: TRBJ2-3
v_gene: TRBV12-3/TRBV12-4
d_gene: -
abundance: few
CDR3nt: TGTGCCAGCAGTTTAGGACCTCGAGGGGGCACAGATACGCAGTATTTT
CDR3aa: CASSLGPRGGTDTQYF

j_gene: TRBJ2-3
v_gene: TRBV5-1
d_gene: -
abundance: -
CDR3nt: TGCGCCAGCAGCCCGTCGCGTCTGGGGGGGACAAATACGCAGTATTTT
CDR3aa: CASSPSRLGGTNTQYF